This T cell receptor beta chain comes out of a study of T cell responses to AZD1222 COVID-19 vaccine. V lost 5 bases and J lost 2; bases outside the gene matches: 6. The CDR3 spans 15 residues. Per germline, CDR1 LNHDA and CDR2 SQIVND (reference sequence). TCRdb keeps only in-frame clones here, not all; method: immunoSEQ multiplex PCR. The sample lists some 130,000 clones, 75% to 90% occurring once. Study-wide results and caveats: Spike-wide vaccine-associated CD4 TCRs dominated at 160-218 and 743-854. Reports indicate that nearly half of spike-specific TCRs are directed at unmutated variant regions. Repertoire sampling occurred only after the peak T cell response.

With respect to this clone: Its antigen is undetermined.

Source: peripheral blood, taken 28 days after the second AZD1222 dose. The chain uses TRBV19 and TRBJ1-1; 9 bases are a match to TRBD1. The source of this sequence is an adult who received the AZD1222 COVID-19 vaccine. This chain's CDR3 is CASSSLTGGNTEAFF. CDR3 in DNA: TGTGCCAGTAGTTCCCTGACAGGGGGAAACACTGAAGCTTTCTTT.